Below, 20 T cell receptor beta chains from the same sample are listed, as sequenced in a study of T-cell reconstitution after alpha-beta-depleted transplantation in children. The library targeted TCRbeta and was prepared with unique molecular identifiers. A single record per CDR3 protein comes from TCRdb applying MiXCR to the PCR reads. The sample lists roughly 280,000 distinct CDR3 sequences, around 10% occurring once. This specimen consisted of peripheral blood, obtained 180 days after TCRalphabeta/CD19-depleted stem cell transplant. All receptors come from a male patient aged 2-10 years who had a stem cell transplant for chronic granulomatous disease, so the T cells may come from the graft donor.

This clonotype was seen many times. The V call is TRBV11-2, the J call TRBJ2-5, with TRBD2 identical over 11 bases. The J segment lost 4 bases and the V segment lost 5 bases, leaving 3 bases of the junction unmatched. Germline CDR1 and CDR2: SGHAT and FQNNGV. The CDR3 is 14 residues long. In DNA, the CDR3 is TGTGCCAGCAGCCCTAGCGGGGGGCCAGAGACCCAGTACTTC. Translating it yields CASSPSGGPETQYF.

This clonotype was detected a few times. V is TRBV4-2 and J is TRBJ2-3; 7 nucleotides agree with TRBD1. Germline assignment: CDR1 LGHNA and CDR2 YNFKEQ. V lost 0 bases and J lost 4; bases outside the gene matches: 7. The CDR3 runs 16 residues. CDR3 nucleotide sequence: TGTGCCAGCAGCCAAGATCAGAGGGGGCAGGCAGATACGCAGTATTTT. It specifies CASSQDQRGQADTQYF.

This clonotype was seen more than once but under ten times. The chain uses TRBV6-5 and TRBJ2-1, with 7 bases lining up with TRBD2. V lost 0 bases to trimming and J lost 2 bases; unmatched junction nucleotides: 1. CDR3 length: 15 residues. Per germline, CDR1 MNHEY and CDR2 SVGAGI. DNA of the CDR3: TGTGCCAGCAGTTACTCGGGACTAACCTACAATGAGCAGTTCTTC. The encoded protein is CASSYSGLTYNEQFF.

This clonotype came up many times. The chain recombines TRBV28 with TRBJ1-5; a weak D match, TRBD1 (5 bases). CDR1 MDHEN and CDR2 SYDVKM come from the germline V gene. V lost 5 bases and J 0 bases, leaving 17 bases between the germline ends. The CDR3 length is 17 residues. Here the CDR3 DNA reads TGTGCCAGCAGTCGGGACCGGGACTTTTATAGCAATCAGCCCCAGCATTTT. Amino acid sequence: CASSRDRDFYSNQPQHF.

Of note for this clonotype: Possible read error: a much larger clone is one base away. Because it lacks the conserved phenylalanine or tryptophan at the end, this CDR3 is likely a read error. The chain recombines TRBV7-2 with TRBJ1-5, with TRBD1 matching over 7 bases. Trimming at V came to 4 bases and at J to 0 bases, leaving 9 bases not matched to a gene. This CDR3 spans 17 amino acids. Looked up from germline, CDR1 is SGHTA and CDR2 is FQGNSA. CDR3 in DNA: TGTGCCAGCAGCTCGAGACAGGGCTATTATAGCAATCAGCCCCAGCATTAT. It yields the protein CASSSRQGYYSNQPQHY.

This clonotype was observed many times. The CDR3 DNA reads as TGTGCCAGCAGTTACTCAACATTCGGACAGTATTTT. Translation: CASSYSTFGQYF. J is TRBJ2-3 and V is TRBV6-2 or TRBV6-3; no clear D. The CDR3 sequence is 12 residues long. Trimming removed 0 bases from V and 12 bases from J, with 10 bases in between. CDR1 is MNHEY and CDR2 is SVGEGT in the germline V gene.

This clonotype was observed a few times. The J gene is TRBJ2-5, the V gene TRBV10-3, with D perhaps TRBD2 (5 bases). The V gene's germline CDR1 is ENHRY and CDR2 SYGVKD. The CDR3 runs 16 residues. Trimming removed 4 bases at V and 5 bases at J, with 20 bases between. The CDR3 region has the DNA TGTGCCATCAGTGCGGCTAGCTCCCATCCCGGGGAGACCCAGTACTTC. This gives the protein CAISAASSHPGETQYF.

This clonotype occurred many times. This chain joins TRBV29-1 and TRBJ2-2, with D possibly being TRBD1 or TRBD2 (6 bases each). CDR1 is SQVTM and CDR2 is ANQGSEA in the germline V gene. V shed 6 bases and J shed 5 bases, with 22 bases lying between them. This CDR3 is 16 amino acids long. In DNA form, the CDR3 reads TGCAGCGTGGAACGGGGGACACCCATGGGGACCGGGGAGCTGTTTTTT. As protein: CSVERGTPMGTGELFF.

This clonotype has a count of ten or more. The DNA of the CDR3 is TGTGCCAGCAGGAGAAATAGCGGGACTCTCAACAATGAGCAGTTCTTC. Translated: CASRRNSGTLNNEQFF. The chain combines TRBV12-3 or TRBV12-4 with TRBJ2-1; TRBD2 aligns across 8 bases. The CDR3 has 16 residues. Unmatched junction bases numbered 12, after V lost 6 bases and J lost 5 bases.

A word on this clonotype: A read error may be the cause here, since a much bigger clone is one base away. This CDR3 is CASTFLLGSGYTF. The CDR3 coding sequence is TGTGCCAGCACCTTTCTCCTTGGGTCTGGCTACACCTTC. This chain uses TRBV7-9 with TRBJ1-2; D is unclear. The CDR3 sequence is 13 residues long. CDR1 and CDR2 (germline): SEHNR, FQNEAQ (reference sequence). V gave up 7 bases and J gave up 7 bases, with 16 bases separating them.

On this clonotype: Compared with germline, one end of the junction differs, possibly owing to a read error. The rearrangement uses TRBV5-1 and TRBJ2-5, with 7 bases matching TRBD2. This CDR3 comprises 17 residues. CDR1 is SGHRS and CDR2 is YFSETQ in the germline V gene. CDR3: CTSSSPRNSGPMETQYF. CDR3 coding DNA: TGCACCAGCAGTTCACCTCGCAATAGCGGGCCTATGGAGACCCAGTACTTC. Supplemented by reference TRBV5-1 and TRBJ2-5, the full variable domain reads KAGVTQTPRYLIKTRGQQVTLSCSPISGHRSVSWYQQTPGQGLQFLFEYFSETQRNKGNFPGRFSGRQFSNSRSEMNVSTLELGDSALYLCTSSSPRNSGPMETQYFGPGTRLLVL.

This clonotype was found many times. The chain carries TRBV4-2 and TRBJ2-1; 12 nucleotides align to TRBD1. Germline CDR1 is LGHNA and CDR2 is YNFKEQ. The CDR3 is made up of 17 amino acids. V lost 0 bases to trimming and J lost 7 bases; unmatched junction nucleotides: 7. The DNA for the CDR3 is TGTGCCAGCAGCCAAGAAGGGACAGGGGGCTATATGAATGAGCAGTTCTTC. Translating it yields CASSQEGTGGYMNEQFF.

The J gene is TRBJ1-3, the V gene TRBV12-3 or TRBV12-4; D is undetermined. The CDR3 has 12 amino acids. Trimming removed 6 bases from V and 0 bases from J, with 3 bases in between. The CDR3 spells CASRISGNTIYF. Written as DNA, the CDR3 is TGTGCCAGCAGAATCTCTGGAAACACCATATATTTT.

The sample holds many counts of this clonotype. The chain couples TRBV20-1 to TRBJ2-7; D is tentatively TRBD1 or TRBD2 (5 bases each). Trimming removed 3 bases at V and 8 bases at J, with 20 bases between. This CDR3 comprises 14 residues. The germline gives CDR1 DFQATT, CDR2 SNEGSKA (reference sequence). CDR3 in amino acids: CSARFGGAPMQQYF. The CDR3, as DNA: TGCAGTGCTAGGTTTGGGGGAGCTCCTATGCAGCAGTACTTC.

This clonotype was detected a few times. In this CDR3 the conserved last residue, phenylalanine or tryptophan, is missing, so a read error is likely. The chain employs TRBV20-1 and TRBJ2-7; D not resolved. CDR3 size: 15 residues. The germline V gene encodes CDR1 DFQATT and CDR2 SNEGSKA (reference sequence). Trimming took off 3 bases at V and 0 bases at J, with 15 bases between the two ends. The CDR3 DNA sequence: TGCAGTGCTAGCACCTGGATTGGCAGCTCCTACGAGCAGTACTCC. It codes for CSASTWIGSSYEQYS.

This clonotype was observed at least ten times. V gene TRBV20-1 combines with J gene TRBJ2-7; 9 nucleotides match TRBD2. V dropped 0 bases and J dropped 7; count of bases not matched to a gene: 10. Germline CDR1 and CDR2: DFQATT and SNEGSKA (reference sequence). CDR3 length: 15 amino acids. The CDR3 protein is CSARENSGSPGEQYF. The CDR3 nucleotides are TGCAGTGCTAGAGAGAATAGCGGGAGCCCAGGAGAGCAGTACTTC.

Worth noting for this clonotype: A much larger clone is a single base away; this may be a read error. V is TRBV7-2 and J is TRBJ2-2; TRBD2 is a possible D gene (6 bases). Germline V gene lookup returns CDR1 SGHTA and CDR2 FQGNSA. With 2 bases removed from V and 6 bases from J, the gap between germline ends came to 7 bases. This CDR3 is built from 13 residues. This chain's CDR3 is CASSLKRAGELFF. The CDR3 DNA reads TGTGCCAGCAGCTTAAAGCGGGCCGGGGAGCTGTTTTTT. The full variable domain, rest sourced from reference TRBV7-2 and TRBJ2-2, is GAGVSQSPSNKVTEKGKDVELRCDPISGHTALYWYRQSLGQGLEFLIYFQGNSAPDKSGLPSDRFSAERTGGSVSTLTIQRTQQEDSAVYLCASSLKRAGELFFGEGSRLTVL.

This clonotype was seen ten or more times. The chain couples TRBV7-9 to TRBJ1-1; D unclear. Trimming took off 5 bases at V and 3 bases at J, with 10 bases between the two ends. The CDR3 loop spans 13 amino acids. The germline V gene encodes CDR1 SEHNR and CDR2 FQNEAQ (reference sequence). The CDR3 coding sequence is TGTGCCAGCAGCCCCCCTCTGGACACTGAAGCTTTCTTT. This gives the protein CASSPPLDTEAFF.

CDR3 sequence: CATARVSTGNEQFF. The CDR3 nucleotides read TGTGCCACCGCTCGGGTGTCTACTGGGAATGAGCAGTTCTTC. The chain recombines TRBV10-3 with TRBJ2-1; D uncertain. Trimming removed 10 bases at V and 7 bases at J, with 20 bases between. CDR1 is ENHRY, CDR2 SYGVKD, per germline. This CDR3 comprises 14 residues.

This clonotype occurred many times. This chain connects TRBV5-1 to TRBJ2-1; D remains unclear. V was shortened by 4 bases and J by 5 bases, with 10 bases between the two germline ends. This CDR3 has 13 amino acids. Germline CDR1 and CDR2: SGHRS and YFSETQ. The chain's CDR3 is CASSPDANNEQFF. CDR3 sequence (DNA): TGCGCCAGCAGCCCGGACGCAAACAATGAGCAGTTCTTC.